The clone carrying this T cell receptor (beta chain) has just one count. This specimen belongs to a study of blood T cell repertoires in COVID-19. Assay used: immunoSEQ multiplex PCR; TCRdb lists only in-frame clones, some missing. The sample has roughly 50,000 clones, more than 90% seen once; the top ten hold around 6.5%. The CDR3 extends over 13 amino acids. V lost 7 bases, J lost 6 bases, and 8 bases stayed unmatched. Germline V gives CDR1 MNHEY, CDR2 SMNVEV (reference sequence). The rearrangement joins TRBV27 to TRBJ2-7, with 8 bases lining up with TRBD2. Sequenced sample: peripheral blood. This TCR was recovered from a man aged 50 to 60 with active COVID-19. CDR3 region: CASTAVAGTEQYF. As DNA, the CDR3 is TGTGCCAGCACCGCGGTAGCGGGAACCGAGCAGTACTTC.